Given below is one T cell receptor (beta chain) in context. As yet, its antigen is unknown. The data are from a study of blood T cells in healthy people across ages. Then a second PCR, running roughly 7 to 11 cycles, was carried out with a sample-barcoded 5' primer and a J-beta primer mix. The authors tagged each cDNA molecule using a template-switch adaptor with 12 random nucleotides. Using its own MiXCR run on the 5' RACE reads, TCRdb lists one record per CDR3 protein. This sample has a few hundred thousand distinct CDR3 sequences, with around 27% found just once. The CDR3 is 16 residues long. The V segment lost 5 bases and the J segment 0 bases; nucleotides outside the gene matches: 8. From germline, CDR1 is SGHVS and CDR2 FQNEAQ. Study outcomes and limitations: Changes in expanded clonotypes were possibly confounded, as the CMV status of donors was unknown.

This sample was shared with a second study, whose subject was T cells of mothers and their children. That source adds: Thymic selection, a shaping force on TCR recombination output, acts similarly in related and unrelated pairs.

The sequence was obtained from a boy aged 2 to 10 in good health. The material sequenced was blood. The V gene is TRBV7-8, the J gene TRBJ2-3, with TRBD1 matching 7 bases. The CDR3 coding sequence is TGTGCCAGCAGCGGAAGGGGGCCCCATAGCACAGATACGCAGTATTTT. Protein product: CASSGRGPHSTDTQYF.